This TCR beta chain was found in a study of T cells in Graves' hyperthyroidism and ophthalmopathy. Study-wide results and limits: Most thyroid clonotypes expanded above 0.001 appeared in blood too.

Investigators excluded patients with uncontrolled infection, other autoimmune disease, pregnancy or lactation. Trimming removed 3 bases at V and 6 bases at J, with 12 bases between. The CDR3 contains 13 residues. This clonotype was seen many times. Its antigen is not identified. The investigators amplified TCR beta CDR3 regions from RNA transcripts. The study used the HTBI primer set for a first-round RT-PCR of the TCR CDR3. One entry per CDR3 protein, called by TCRdb with MiXCR from the multiplex PCR reads. In the table there are fewer than 750,000 distinct CDR3 sequences, roughly 14% of which are singletons.

Sequenced sample: blood. This clonotype was sampled from a woman aged 40 to 50 with Graves' ophthalmopathy. The chain employs TRBV12-3 or TRBV12-4 and TRBJ2-7; D uncertain. CDR3 coding DNA: TGTGCCAGCAGTTTTATGGGTGTAGGCGAGCAGTACTTC. Translating it yields CASSFMGVGEQYF.